This TCR beta chain came from a study of OX40 agonist ivuxolimab in advanced cancers. Study-wide context: In this cohort, patients received ivuxolimab, an agonistic anti-OX40 (CD134) antibody. Patients undergoing dose escalation presented with hepatocellular carcinoma, melanoma, renal cell or head and neck cancer.

The CDR3 is made up of 14 amino acids. The germline CDR1 and CDR2 sequences are PRHDT and FYEKMQ (reference sequence). Measured with immunoSEQ multiplex PCR; TCRdb has only the in-frame clones, and not every one. The table includes roughly 13,000 clones, 60% to 85% detected once. Notes on this clone: One end of the junction varies from germline; a read error may be responsible.

The input for sequencing was CD4+ or CD8+ T cells sorted from blood, taken in a trial of the OX40 agonist ivuxolimab. The sequence was obtained from an adult with an advanced solid tumor such as melanoma, head and neck, liver or kidney cancer. This chain connects TRBV13 to TRBJ2-7; TRBD2 matches at 7 bases. For the CDR3, the DNA is TGTGCCAGCAGCTCAAGCGGGGAAACCTACGAGCAGTGCTTC. It encodes CASSSSGETYEQCF.